This T cell receptor beta chain was documented in a study of blood T cell repertoires in COVID-19. The overall study: Whether acute or convalescent, the COVID-19 samples came from the United States, Italy and Spain.

V shed 6 bases and J shed 5 bases, with 14 bases lying between them. CDR3 length: 14 residues. Per the germline V gene, CDR1 is SNHLY and CDR2 is FYNNEI. Sequenced by immunoSEQ multiplex PCR; TCRdb stores in-frame clones only, minus some. The sample lists hundreds of thousands of clones, roughly 90% occurring once. Input material: peripheral blood. This clonotype was obtained from a man in his forties or fifties with acute or convalescent COVID-19. The chain couples TRBV2 to TRBJ1-5; D may be TRBD1 (5 bases). This chain's CDR3 is CASRSRDLYQPQHF. The DNA of the CDR3 is TGTGCCAGCAGATCCAGGGATTTATATCAGCCCCAGCATTTT.